Listed here is a single T cell receptor beta chain. Its cognate antigen is unknown. This specimen comes from a study of radiotherapy plus CTLA-4 blockade in lung cancer. Using immunoSEQ multiplex PCR, the repertoire was profiled, and TCRdb retains in-frame clones only, with some absent. The table records approximately 75,000 clones, more than 75% of them present only once. Whole-study findings and limits: TCR clones of tumor origin grew in blood after radiotherapy plus ipilimumab.

This clonotype was obtained from a human donor with non-small cell lung cancer who had a complete response to radiotherapy plus ipilimumab. Here the sequenced sample was peripheral blood, taken from a patient treated with radiotherapy plus ipilimumab.

In DNA, the CDR3 is TGCGCCAGCAGCCAAACCCTTCTCTGGGTTCAAGCTGAAGCTTTCTTT. It translates to CASSQTLLWVQAEAFF. The V call is TRBV4-1, the J call TRBJ1-1; no reliable D call. The CDR3 runs 16 residues. V was clipped by 2 bases and J by 6 bases, with 19 bases between them. The germline V gene has CDR1 MGHRA and CDR2 YSYEKL.